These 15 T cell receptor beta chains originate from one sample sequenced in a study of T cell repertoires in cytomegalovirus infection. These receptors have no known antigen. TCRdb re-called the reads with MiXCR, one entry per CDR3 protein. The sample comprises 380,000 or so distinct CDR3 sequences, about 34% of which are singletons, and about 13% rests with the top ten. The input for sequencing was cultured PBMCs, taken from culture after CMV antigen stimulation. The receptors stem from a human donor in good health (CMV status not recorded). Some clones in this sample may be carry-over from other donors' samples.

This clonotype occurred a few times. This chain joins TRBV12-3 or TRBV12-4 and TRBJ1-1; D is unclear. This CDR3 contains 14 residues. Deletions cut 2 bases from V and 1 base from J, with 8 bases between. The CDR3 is CASSLSYENTEAFF. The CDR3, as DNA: TGTGCCAGCAGTTTATCTTACGAGAACACTGAAGCTTTCTTT.

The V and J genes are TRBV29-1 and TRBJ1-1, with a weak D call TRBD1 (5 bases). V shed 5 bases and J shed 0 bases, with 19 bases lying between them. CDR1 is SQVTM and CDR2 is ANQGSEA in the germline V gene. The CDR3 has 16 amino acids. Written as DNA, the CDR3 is TGCAGCGTTTTTGTGGACATCCGTCTCATGAACACTGAAGCTTTCTTT. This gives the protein CSVFVDIRLMNTEAFF.

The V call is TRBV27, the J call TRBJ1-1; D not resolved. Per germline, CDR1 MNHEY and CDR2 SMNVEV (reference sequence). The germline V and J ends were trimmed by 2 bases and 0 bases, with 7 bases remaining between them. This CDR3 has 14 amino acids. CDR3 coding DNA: TGTGCCAGCAGTTTAGACCCTTTGAACACTGAAGCTTTCTTT. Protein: CASSLDPLNTEAFF.

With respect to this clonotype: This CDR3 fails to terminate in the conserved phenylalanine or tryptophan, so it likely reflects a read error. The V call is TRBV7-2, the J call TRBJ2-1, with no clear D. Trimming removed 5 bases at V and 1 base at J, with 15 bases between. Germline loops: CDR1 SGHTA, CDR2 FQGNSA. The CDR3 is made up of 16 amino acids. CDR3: CASSGLADLSYNEQFL. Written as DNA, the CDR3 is TGTGCCAGCAGCGGGTTGGCAGACTTGTCCTACAATGAGCAGTTCCTC.

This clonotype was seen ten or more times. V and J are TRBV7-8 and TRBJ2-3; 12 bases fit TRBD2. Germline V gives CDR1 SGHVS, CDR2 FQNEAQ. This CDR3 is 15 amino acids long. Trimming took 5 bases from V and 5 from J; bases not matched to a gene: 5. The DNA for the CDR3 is TGTGCCAGCAGCCTGCCGGGACTAGCGGGAGATACGCAGTATTTT. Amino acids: CASSLPGLAGDTQYF.

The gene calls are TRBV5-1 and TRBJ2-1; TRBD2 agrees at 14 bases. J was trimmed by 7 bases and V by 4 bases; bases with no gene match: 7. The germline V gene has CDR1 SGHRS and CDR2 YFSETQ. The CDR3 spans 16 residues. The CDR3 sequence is CASSTGLAGGKNEQFF. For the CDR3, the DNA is TGCGCCAGCAGCACTGGACTAGCGGGAGGAAAAAATGAGCAGTTCTTC.

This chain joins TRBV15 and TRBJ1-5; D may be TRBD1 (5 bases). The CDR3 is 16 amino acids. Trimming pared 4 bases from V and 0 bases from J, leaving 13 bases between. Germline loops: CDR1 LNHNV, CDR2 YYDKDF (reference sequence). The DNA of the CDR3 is TGTGCCACCAGCAAACGGGCAGGGAATAGCAATCAGCCCCAGCATTTT. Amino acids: CATSKRAGNSNQPQHF.

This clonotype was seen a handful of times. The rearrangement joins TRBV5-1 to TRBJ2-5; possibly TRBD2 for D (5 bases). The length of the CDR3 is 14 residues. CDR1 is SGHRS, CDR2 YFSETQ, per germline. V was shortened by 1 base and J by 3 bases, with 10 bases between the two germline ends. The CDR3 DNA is TGCGCCAGCAGCTTGAACTCCGGGAAAGAGACCCAGTACTTC. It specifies CASSLNSGKETQYF. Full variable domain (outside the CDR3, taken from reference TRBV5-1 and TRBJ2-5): KAGVTQTPRYLIKTRGQQVTLSCSPISGHRSVSWYQQTPGQGLQFLFEYFSETQRNKGNFPGRFSGRQFSNSRSEMNVSTLELGDSALYLCASSLNSGKETQYFGPGTRLLVL.

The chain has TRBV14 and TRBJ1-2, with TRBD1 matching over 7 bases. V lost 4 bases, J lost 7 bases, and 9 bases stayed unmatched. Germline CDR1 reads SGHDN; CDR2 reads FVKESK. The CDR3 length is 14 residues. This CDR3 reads CASSPEGRGFGYTF. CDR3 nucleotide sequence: TGTGCCAGCAGCCCCGAGGGCAGGGGGTTTGGCTACACCTTC.

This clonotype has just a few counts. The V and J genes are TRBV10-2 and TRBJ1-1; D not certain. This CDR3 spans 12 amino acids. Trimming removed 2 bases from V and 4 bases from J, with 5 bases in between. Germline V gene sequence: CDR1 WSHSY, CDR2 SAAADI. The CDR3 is CASSERGTEAFF. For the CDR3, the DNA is TGCGCCAGCAGTGAGCGAGGCACTGAAGCTTTCTTT.

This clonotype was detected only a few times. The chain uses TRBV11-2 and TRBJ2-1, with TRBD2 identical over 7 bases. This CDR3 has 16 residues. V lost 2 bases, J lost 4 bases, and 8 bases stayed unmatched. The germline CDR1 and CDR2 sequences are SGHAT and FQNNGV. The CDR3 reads CASSLKASGIYNEQFF. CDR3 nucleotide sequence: TGTGCCAGCAGCTTAAAGGCCAGCGGGATTTACAATGAGCAGTTCTTC.

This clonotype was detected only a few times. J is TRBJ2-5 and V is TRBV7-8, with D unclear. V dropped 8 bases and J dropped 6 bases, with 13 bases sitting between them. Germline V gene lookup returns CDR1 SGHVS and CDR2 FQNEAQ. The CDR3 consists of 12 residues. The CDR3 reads CASGLGWKTQYF. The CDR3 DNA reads TGTGCCAGCGGATTGGGGTGGAAGACCCAGTACTTC.

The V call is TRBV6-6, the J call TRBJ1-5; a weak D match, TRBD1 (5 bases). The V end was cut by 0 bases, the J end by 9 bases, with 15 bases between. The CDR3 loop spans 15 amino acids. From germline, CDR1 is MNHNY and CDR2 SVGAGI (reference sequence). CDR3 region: CASSYSSQGGGPQHF. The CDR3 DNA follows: TGTGCCAGCAGTTACTCGAGTCAGGGAGGAGGGCCCCAGCATTTT.

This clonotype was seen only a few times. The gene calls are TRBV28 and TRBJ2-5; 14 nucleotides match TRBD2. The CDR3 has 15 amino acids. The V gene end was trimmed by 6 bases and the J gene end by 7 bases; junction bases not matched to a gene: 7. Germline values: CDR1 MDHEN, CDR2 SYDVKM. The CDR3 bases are TGTGCCAGCAGGGGCGGGACTAGCGGGAGTGGGACCCAGTACTTC. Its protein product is CASRGGTSGSGTQYF.

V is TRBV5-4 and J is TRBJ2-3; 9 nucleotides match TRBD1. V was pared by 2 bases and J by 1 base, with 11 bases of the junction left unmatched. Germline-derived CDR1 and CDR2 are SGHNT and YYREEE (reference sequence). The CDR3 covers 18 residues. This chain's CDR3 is CASSLPGTGIIGTDTQYF. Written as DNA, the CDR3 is TGTGCCAGCAGCTTACCGGGGACAGGGATTATAGGCACAGATACGCAGTATTTT.